Below are 21 T cell receptor beta chains sequenced from a single sample in a study of blood T cell repertoires in COVID-19. The assay was immunoSEQ multiplex PCR, and TCRdb's table has in-frame clones only and misses some. The sample includes 50,000 to 75,000 clones, roughly 84% of them seen just once. Sequencing was carried out using peripheral blood. The receptors were gathered from an elderly man in a cohort sampled during active COVID-19.

The chain links TRBV4-2 to TRBJ2-3, with TRBD2 as a possible D gene (7 bases). Trimming took 1 base from V and 0 from J, leaving 14 bases between them. The CDR3 loop spans 17 amino acids. Germline assignment: CDR1 LGHNA and CDR2 YNFKEQ. The CDR3 nucleotides are TGTGCCAGCAGCCAAGGGGGAGGGGGTCTGAGCACAGATACGCAGTATTTT. Protein: CASSQGGGGLSTDTQYF.

The gene calls are TRBV5-1 and TRBJ1-1; possible D gene TRBD1, 6 bases. The CDR3 length is 12 residues. Trimming cost V 7 bases and J 3 bases, with 10 bases left between them. Per the germline V gene, CDR1 is SGHRS and CDR2 is YFSETQ. Written as DNA, the CDR3 is TGCGCCAGCGCAAACAGGGACACTGAAGCTTTCTTT. The encoded protein is CASANRDTEAFF.

V and J are TRBV7-2 and TRBJ2-7, with a weak D call TRBD1 (6 bases). The CDR3 consists of 12 residues. CDR1 SGHTA and CDR2 FQGNSA come from the germline V gene. Deletions cut 4 bases from V and 6 bases from J, with 10 bases between. CDR3 nucleotide sequence: TGTGCCAGCAGCTCTGACAGGTCCGAGCAGTACTTC. Translated: CASSSDRSEQYF.

This chain joins TRBV29-1 and TRBJ2-1; D possibly corresponds to TRBD2 (6 bases). CDR1 and CDR2 from the germline V gene are SQVTM and ANQGSEA. The CDR3 extends over 14 amino acids. V gave up 7 bases and J gave up 3 bases, with 16 bases separating them. The CDR3 nucleotides read TGCAGCGCCGACCGGGACTGGAACTACAATGAGCAGTTCTTC. Protein product: CSADRDWNYNEQFF.

In this sample, this clone turned up once. The chain uses TRBV11-3 and TRBJ1-1; D is uncertain. The CDR3 loop spans 13 amino acids. CDR1 SGHNT and CDR2 YENEEA come from the germline V gene. Trimming took 2 bases from V and 2 from J, leaving 6 bases between them. The CDR3 reads CASSLKLNTEAFF. CDR3 in DNA: TGTGCCAGCAGCTTAAAGCTCAACACTGAAGCTTTCTTT.

The chain joins TRBV5-1 to TRBJ2-3, with a tentative D call TRBD1 (7 bases). Trimming cost V 6 bases and J 1 base, with 12 bases left between them. Germline V gene data show CDR1 as SGHRS and CDR2 as YFSETQ. The CDR3 runs 14 residues. Here the CDR3 reads CASKGAGRTDTQYF. The CDR3 DNA sequence: TGCGCCAGCAAGGGGGCGGGGCGCACAGATACGCAGTATTTT.

Written as DNA, the CDR3 is TGTGCCAGCAGTTCCGGGGACATGTCGGCTTTCTTT. This sequence encodes CASSSGDMSAFF. This chain links TRBV6-6 with TRBJ1-1; TRBD1 might be the D (6 bases). V lost 4 bases, J lost 11 bases, and 14 bases lay in between. The CDR3 consists of 12 residues. Germline V gene sequence: CDR1 MNHNY, CDR2 SVGAGI (reference sequence).

The chain uses TRBV6-5 and TRBJ1-1; perhaps TRBD1 as D (5 bases). With 4 bases removed from V and 1 base from J, the gap between germline ends came to 16 bases. CDR1 and CDR2 (germline): MNHEY, SVGAGI. This CDR3 has 16 amino acids. As DNA, the CDR3 is TGTGCCAGCAGTTTGCGTTACCCGGACAAGAACACTGAAGCTTTCTTT. Residues: CASSLRYPDKNTEAFF.

The chain carries TRBV3-1 (or the pseudogene TRBV3-2) and TRBJ2-1; 7 bases are shared with TRBD1. V lost 0 bases to trimming and J lost 6 bases; unmatched junction nucleotides: 5. Per the germline V gene, CDR1 is LGHDT and CDR2 is YNNKEL (reference sequence). CDR3 length: 15 residues. The CDR3 DNA follows: TGTGCCAGCAGCCAAGAGAGGAACAGGGGCAATGAGCAGTTCTTC. This codes for CASSQERNRGNEQFF.

V gene TRBV6-5 combines with J gene TRBJ2-7; weak D call: TRBD1 (6 bases). The CDR3 runs 14 residues. V shed 5 bases and J shed 7 bases, with 18 bases lying between them. Germline V lookup: CDR1 MNHEY, CDR2 SVGAGI. The CDR3 loop is CASSPTQGLWEQYF. As DNA, the CDR3 is TGTGCCAGCAGTCCCACACAGGGTTTGTGGGAGCAGTACTTC.

This chain joins TRBV5-1 and TRBJ1-1; D ambiguous. This CDR3 comprises 13 residues. V lost 0 bases, J lost 10 bases, and 13 bases lay in between. The germline gives CDR1 SGHRS, CDR2 YFSETQ. The CDR3 spells CASSLDVGRGAFF. CDR3 nucleotides: TGCGCCAGCAGCTTGGATGTCGGACGGGGAGCTTTCTTT.

This chain uses TRBV19 with TRBJ2-1; D is possibly TRBD2 (5 bases). Germline CDR1 LNHDA, CDR2 SQIVND (reference sequence). V lost 1 base to trimming and J lost 11 bases, with 9 bases between them. This CDR3 spans 12 amino acids. CDR3 bases: TGTGCCAGTAGTATAGGAGCGGTCAAGCAGTTCTTC. Its translation is CASSIGAVKQFF.

The genes are TRBV30 and TRBJ1-2; 7 bases are a match to TRBD1. V gave up 2 bases and J gave up 5 bases; unmatched junction bases: 8. Per germline, CDR1 GTSNPN and CDR2 SVGIG (reference sequence). The CDR3 has 14 residues. The DNA for the CDR3 is TGTGCCTGGAGTCCAGCAGGGGGATGGTATGGCTACACCTTC. This encodes CAWSPAGGWYGYTF.

This clone has a handful of counts. V and J are TRBV11-3 and TRBJ1-4; unclear D gene. The V and J ends lost 4 bases and 8 bases respectively, with 26 bases between them. The germline CDR1 and CDR2 sequences are SGHNT and YENEEA. The CDR3 runs to 18 residues. CDR3 loop: CASSSNPEDGMLFEKLFF. DNA of the CDR3: TGTGCCAGCAGCTCTAACCCGGAGGACGGAATGTTATTCGAAAAACTGTTTTTT.

The chain carries TRBV6-5 and TRBJ1-5, with unresolved D. Germline CDR1 reads MNHEY; CDR2 reads SVGAGI. The CDR3 is 14 residues long. Trimming left V 5 bases short and J 0 bases short, with 8 bases between. This CDR3 is CASSPDNSNQPQHF. The CDR3 DNA reads as TGTGCCAGCAGTCCTGACAATAGCAATCAGCCCCAGCATTTT.

The rearrangement links TRBV5-6 to TRBJ2-1; 11 bases are a match to TRBD2. V gave up 4 bases and J gave up 1 base; unmatched junction bases: 7. The CDR3 is 17 amino acids. In germline, CDR1 is SGHDT, CDR2 YYEEEE. DNA for the CDR3: TGTGCCAGCAGCGTATTTAGCGGGGGGGAATCCTACAATGAGCAGTTCTTC. This translates into CASSVFSGGESYNEQFF.

The chain has TRBV6-2 or TRBV6-3 and TRBJ2-2; the match to TRBD2 covers 9 bases. Germline lookup yields CDR1 MNHEY and CDR2 SVGEGT. There are 18 residues in the CDR3. The junction had 13 bases not matched to a gene; V was cut back by 3 bases and J by 5 bases. The CDR3 loop reads CASSYHLAGQPGTGELFF. The CDR3 bases are TGTGCCAGCAGTTATCACCTAGCGGGGCAGCCTGGGACCGGGGAGCTGTTTTTT.

This chain uses TRBV5-1 with TRBJ2-1; D not certain. CDR3 length: 14 residues. CDR1 SGHRS and CDR2 YFSETQ come from the germline V gene. V was pared by 1 base and J by 6 bases, with 11 bases between. CDR3 DNA: TGCGCCAGCAGCTTGAGCTGGGCTCGCAATGAGCAGTTCTTC. This gives the protein CASSLSWARNEQFF.

Notes on this clone: It is likely a read error, because the conserved phenylalanine at the end of the CDR3 is missing. No DNA is shown, since the ends of the CDR3 on it are uncertain; the CDR3 is the one TCRdb lists. The chain joins TRBV18 to TRBJ1-6. The CDR3 numbers 16 amino acids, ends counted. Germline V lookup: CDR1 KGHSH, CDR2 LQKENI. Here the CDR3 reads CASSPSDHRIGVVSHL.

The CDR3 DNA reads as TGTGCCAGCAGCCCCGGGGGGCAGCTGAACACTGAAGCTTTCTTT. Amino acids: CASSPGGQLNTEAFF. This sequence joins TRBV9 and TRBJ1-1; perhaps TRBD1 as D (6 bases). Trimming pared 4 bases from V and 0 bases from J, leaving 13 bases between. The germline CDR1 and CDR2 sequences are SGDLS and YYNGEE. The length of the CDR3 is 15 residues.

This clone was found once. The J gene is TRBJ2-3, the V gene TRBV5-4; 9 positions agree with TRBD2. This CDR3 comprises 16 residues. The germline V gene has CDR1 SGHNT and CDR2 YYREEE (reference sequence). J lost 4 bases, V lost 2 bases, and 8 bases had no gene match. The CDR3 coding sequence is TGTGCCAGCAGCTTTAAAAATTTAGCGGGGGCAGATACGCAGTATTTT. This gives the protein CASSFKNLAGADTQYF.